The 7 T cell receptor beta chains below all came from one sample that was sequenced in a study of identical twins. TCRdb redid the calling of the 5' RACE reads with MiXCR, one entry per CDR3 protein. Of about 240,000 distinct CDR3 sequences in the sample, over 9.5% were seen once. The sequencing input was memory T cells sorted from blood. Source of these receptors: a man aged 45-60 years in good health.

This clonotype was recorded many times. The CDR3, as DNA: TGCAGTGCTAACTTACAGATTAGCACAGATACGCAGTATTTT. Its translation is CSANLQISTDTQYF. V usage is TRBV20-1 and J usage is TRBJ2-3; D gene unclear. The CDR3 covers 14 residues. V was trimmed by 4 bases and J by 0 bases, leaving 11 bases between them. Germline V gene lookup returns CDR1 DFQATT and CDR2 SNEGSKA (reference sequence).

The chain joins TRBV19 to TRBJ1-5; 12 nucleotides match TRBD1. The CDR3 contains 15 residues. Trimming took 5 bases from V and 6 from J; bases not matched to a gene: 5. CDR1 is LNHDA and CDR2 is SQIVND in the germline V gene (reference sequence). The CDR3: CASSPGQGARQPQHF. The CDR3, as DNA: TGTGCCAGTAGTCCGGGACAGGGGGCGCGTCAGCCCCAGCATTTT.

The rearrangement joins TRBV5-6 to TRBJ2-1, with 9 positions matching TRBD1. The CDR3 totals 17 residues. V lost 4 bases to trimming and J lost 0 bases; unmatched junction nucleotides: 8. Germline V gene lookup returns CDR1 SGHDT and CDR2 YYEEEE. CDR3 nucleotide sequence: TGTGCCAGCAGCCTACAGGGGGCGACCAGCTCCTACAATGAGCAGTTCTTC. Residues: CASSLQGATSSYNEQFF.

This clonotype was counted a few times. The chain links TRBV7-9 to TRBJ1-2; D call uncertain. Trimming cost V 2 bases and J 6 bases, with 7 bases left between them. The CDR3 spans 12 residues. Germline CDR1 and CDR2: SEHNR and FQNEAQ (reference sequence). CDR3 bases: TGTGCCAGCAGCTTAAGACCCGATGGCTACACCTTC. Its protein is CASSLRPDGYTF.

This clonotype was recorded many times. V is TRBV7-2 and J is TRBJ1-2; D is undetermined. The V and J ends lost 1 base and 8 bases respectively, with 17 bases between them. This CDR3 region has 15 residues. From germline, CDR1 is SGHTA and CDR2 FQGNSA. The CDR3 DNA reads TGTGCCAGCAGCTTAGGCCCGTACTTATATGGGGGCTACACCTTC. It is translated as CASSLGPYLYGGYTF.

There are many counts of this clonotype. The chain combines TRBV9 with TRBJ2-3, with D possibly called TRBD1 or TRBD2 (6 bases each). The CDR3 contains 13 residues. Between the trimmed V and J ends, which lost 3 bases and 11 bases, there was a span of 16 bases. From germline, CDR1 is SGDLS and CDR2 YYNGEE. CDR3 protein: CASSESGKGGQYF. In DNA form, the CDR3 reads TGTGCCAGCAGCGAAAGCGGAAAGGGGGGGCAGTATTTT.

Ten or more counts support this clonotype. This sequence joins TRBV7-2 and TRBJ2-3; the D is unclear. Germline loops: CDR1 SGHTA, CDR2 FQGNSA. The CDR3 is 12 amino acids. With 4 bases removed from V and 6 bases from J, the gap between germline ends came to 8 bases. The CDR3 region has the DNA TGTGCCAGCAGCTCCGTGGATGATACGCAGTATTTT. It translates to CASSSVDDTQYF.